Reported below is one T cell receptor (beta chain). V was pared by 6 bases and J by 7 bases, with 10 bases between. The CDR3 length is 13 residues. Germline CDR1 is MRHNA and CDR2 is SNTAGT. This specimen comes from a study of blood T cell repertoires in COVID-19. For the study at large: Some COVID-19 samples were acute and others convalescent; all came from the United States, Italy and Spain. PBMCs, B-cell-depleted T cells, or T cells provided the cDNA or gDNA that made up the material.

Authors' processing steps: Estimation of nucleated cell counts was performed using reference gene primer amplification. Data came from immunoSEQ multiplex PCR; TCRdb stores just in-frame clones and leaves some out. V and J calls and clone size come straight from that table; D and trimming were deduced from the DNA. The sample carries a few hundred thousand clones, more than 75% recorded once. The chain is built from TRBV6-4 and TRBJ1-6, with a tentative D call TRBD1 (6 bases). The clonotype was recovered from a woman in her fifties or sixties with acute or convalescent COVID-19. Source material: peripheral blood. The CDR3 reads CASSGGANSPLHF. The CDR3 DNA reads as TGTGCCAGCAGCGGGGGGGCCAATTCACCCCTCCACTTT.